This T cell receptor beta chain was retrieved from a study of blood T cell repertoires in COVID-19. Looked up from germline, CDR1 is LNHDA and CDR2 is SQIVND (reference sequence). The V end lost 6 bases, the J end lost 4 bases, and 15 bases lay between the germline ends. There are 14 residues in the CDR3. Assay: immunoSEQ multiplex PCR; the TCRdb copy retains only in-frame clones and omits some. Of fewer than 250,000 clones listed, around four fifths are singletons. The clonotype originates from a woman aged 45 to 65 who had been exposed to COVID-19. This chain joins TRBV19 and TRBJ1-2; D is uncertain. Specimen: PBMCs or T cells enriched from blood (not recorded which). The CDR3 protein is CASRNSGWGYGYTF. As DNA, the CDR3 is TGTGCCAGTAGAAACAGCGGTTGGGGCTATGGCTACACCTTC.